Below, 16 T cell receptor beta chains from the same sample are listed, as sequenced in a study of blood T cell repertoires in COVID-19. The method was immunoSEQ multiplex PCR; TCRdb's version includes in-frame clones alone and lacks a portion of them. The sample shows 70,000 to 75,000 clones, just under 85% of them seen only once. Sequencing was performed on peripheral blood. The receptor set was obtained from a man between 65 and 85 years old with acute or convalescent COVID-19.

The chain has TRBV19 and TRBJ2-5, with 7 positions matching TRBD1. J lost 5 bases, V lost 1 base, and 13 bases had no gene match. CDR1 and CDR2 (germline): LNHDA, SQIVND (reference sequence). The CDR3 length is 17 residues. CDR3 bases: TGTGCCAGTAGTATAGGGGTAGGGCAGGCGGACAGGGAGACCCAGTACTTC. Translated: CASSIGVGQADRETQYF.

This chain links TRBV10-1 with TRBJ2-1; tentatively, D is TRBD2 (5 bases). The CDR3 consists of 14 residues. Per the germline V gene, CDR1 is WNHNN and CDR2 is SYGVQD (reference sequence). The V end lost 6 bases, the J end lost 7 bases, and 16 bases lay between the germline ends. The CDR3 bases are TGCGCCAGCAGCCCGGCGGGCTCCCCGAATGAGCAGTTCTTC. Translated: CASSPAGSPNEQFF.

The V and J genes are TRBV25-1 and TRBJ2-1, with TRBD1 matching 7 bases. CDR1 and CDR2 from the germline V gene are MGHDK and SYGVNS. Trimming took 6 bases from V and 8 from J; bases not matched to a gene: 4. The CDR3 runs 12 residues. DNA for the CDR3: TGTGCCAGCAGCGTTACAGGGGATGAGCAGTTCTTC. This sequence encodes CASSVTGDEQFF. Full variable domain (rest looked up from reference TRBV25-1 and TRBJ2-1): EADIYQTPRYLVIGTGKKITLECSQTMGHDKMYWYQQDPGMELHLIHYSYGVNSTEKGDLSSESTVSRIRTEHFPLTLESARPSHTSQYLCASSVTGDEQFFGPGTRLTVL.

This rearrangement joins TRBV11-3 to TRBJ2-3, with D possibly matching TRBD1 (6 bases). The V end lost 1 base, the J end lost 1 base, and 15 bases lay between the germline ends. Germline CDR1 SGHNT, CDR2 YENEEA. The CDR3 contains 17 residues. DNA of the CDR3: TGTGCCAGCAGCTTAGGTTTGGGACAAGGGGGCACAGATACGCAGTATTTT. Protein: CASSLGLGQGGTDTQYF.

The rearrangement uses TRBV6-5 and TRBJ2-3; 12 nucleotides agree with TRBD2. Germline V gene data show CDR1 as MNHEY and CDR2 as SVGAGI. The CDR3 extends over 15 amino acids. With V trimmed by 6 bases and J by 4 bases, 5 bases remained unmatched. The CDR3 loop is CASRRLAGGSDTQYF. CDR3 in DNA: TGTGCCAGCAGGAGGCTAGCGGGAGGGTCAGATACGCAGTATTTT.

In its sample, this clone was seen once. The chain employs TRBV25-1 and TRBJ2-3, with D possibly TRBD1 on 6 matching bases. The ends were cut back, 1 base at V and 4 bases at J, with 15 bases in the middle. This CDR3 region has 16 residues. In germline, CDR1 is MGHDK, CDR2 SYGVNS. The chain's CDR3 is CASSEFRIGGPDTQYF. For the CDR3, the DNA is TGTGCCAGCAGTGAATTTAGAATTGGGGGCCCAGATACGCAGTATTTT.

The rearrangement uses TRBV30 and TRBJ1-2; 9 nucleotides agree with TRBD1. V was clipped by 3 bases and J by 4 bases; unmatched bases: 0. Looked up from germline, CDR1 is GTSNPN and CDR2 is SVGIG (reference sequence). This CDR3 spans 12 amino acids. The CDR3 coding sequence is TGTGCCTGGAGGACAGGGGGCTATGGCTACACCTTC. It translates to CAWRTGGYGYTF.

The chain links TRBV5-4 to TRBJ1-6; D unresolved. V lost 3 bases and J lost 0, with 10 bases in between. Looked up from germline, CDR1 is SGHNT and CDR2 is YYREEE (reference sequence). This CDR3 region has 16 residues. The CDR3 region is CASSSDPSSYNSPLHF. DNA of the CDR3: TGTGCCAGCAGCTCTGATCCGAGCTCCTATAATTCACCCCTCCACTTT.

V usage is TRBV19 and J usage is TRBJ2-2; D ambiguous. The CDR3 is 14 residues long. Trimming shortened V by 3 bases and J by 2 bases, and 7 bases separated the two germline ends. CDR1 and CDR2 (germline): LNHDA, SQIVND (reference sequence). As DNA, the CDR3 is TGTGCCAGTAGTATCGACTTCAACACCGGGGAGCTGTTTTTT. Its translation is CASSIDFNTGELFF. Filled out from reference TRBV19 and TRBJ2-2, the complete variable domain reads DGGITQSPKYLFRKEGQNVTLSCEQNLNHDAMYWYRQDPGQGLRLIYYSQIVNDFQKGDIAEGYSVSREKKESFPLTVTSAQKNPTAFYLCASSIDFNTGELFFGEGSRLTVL.

This chain joins TRBV4-2 and TRBJ2-1; D unclear. The germline CDR1 and CDR2 sequences are LGHNA and YNFKEQ. The CDR3 length is 16 residues. V lost 0 bases and J 3 bases, leaving 12 bases between the germline ends. The CDR3 bases are TGTGCCAGCAGCCAAGACCAGGCACTTAACTACAATGAGCAGTTCTTC. It is translated as CASSQDQALNYNEQFF.

This chain connects TRBV6-5 to TRBJ1-1; D is unresolved. The CDR3 length is 14 residues. With 6 bases removed from V and 4 bases from J, the gap between germline ends came to 15 bases. CDR1 and CDR2 (germline): MNHEY, SVGAGI. CDR3 sequence (DNA): TGTGCCAGCAGCGTCGAGGGCACGGGCACTGAAGCTTTCTTT. Its translation is CASSVEGTGTEAFF.

The chain links TRBV3-1 (or the pseudogene TRBV3-2) to TRBJ1-1, with TRBD1 as a possible D gene (5 bases). Germline CDR1 is LGHDT and CDR2 is YNNKEL (reference sequence). The V gene lost 4 bases and the J gene lost 0 bases, with 12 bases spanning the gap. The CDR3 is made up of 15 amino acids. Here the CDR3 DNA reads TGTGCCAGCAGCCCGGGACTGAAGATGAACACTGAAGCTTTCTTT. This gives the protein CASSPGLKMNTEAFF.

This chain uses TRBV30 with TRBJ1-5; weak D call: TRBD1 (5 bases). The germline V gene encodes CDR1 GTSNPN and CDR2 SVGIG (reference sequence). V was cut by 0 bases and J by 3 bases, with 12 bases left in between. There are 15 residues in the CDR3. The CDR3 bases are TGTGCCTGGAGTGTGTCAGGGATCCCCAATCAGCCCCAGCATTTT. Its protein product is CAWSVSGIPNQPQHF.

The table lists this clone with a count of one. One end of the junction varies from germline; a read error may be responsible. The chain joins TRBV11-3 to TRBJ2-2; 7 bases align to TRBD1. The length of the CDR3 is 20 residues. CDR1 and CDR2 (germline): SGHNT, YENEEA. The DNA of the CDR3 is TGTGCCAGCAGCTTAGTCGCACCGACTCGTAGGACAGGAACCCACCGGGGAGCTGTTTTT. This sequence encodes CASSLVAPTRRTGTHRGAVF.

This clone was counted a few times. The genes are TRBV6-1 and TRBJ2-1, with 10 bases that match TRBD2. Germline CDR1 MNHNS, CDR2 SASEGT. CDR3 size: 17 residues. With 2 bases clipped from V and 3 bases from J, the junction kept 7 bases outside the gene matches. In nucleotides, the CDR3 is TGTGCCAGCAGTGAAAAAAAGCGGGAGGGAAACTACAATGAGCAGTTCTTC. Translating gives CASSEKKREGNYNEQFF.

The gene calls are TRBV7-9 and TRBJ2-1; the match to TRBD2 covers 7 bases. J was trimmed by 5 bases and V by 0 bases; bases with no gene match: 10. The CDR3 extends over 17 amino acids. CDR1 is SEHNR, CDR2 FQNEAQ, per germline (reference sequence). In nucleotides, the CDR3 is TGTGCCAGCAGCTTAGCGCGTCAGGGAGGGCCCGACAATGAGCAGTTCTTC. Translating it yields CASSLARQGGPDNEQFF.